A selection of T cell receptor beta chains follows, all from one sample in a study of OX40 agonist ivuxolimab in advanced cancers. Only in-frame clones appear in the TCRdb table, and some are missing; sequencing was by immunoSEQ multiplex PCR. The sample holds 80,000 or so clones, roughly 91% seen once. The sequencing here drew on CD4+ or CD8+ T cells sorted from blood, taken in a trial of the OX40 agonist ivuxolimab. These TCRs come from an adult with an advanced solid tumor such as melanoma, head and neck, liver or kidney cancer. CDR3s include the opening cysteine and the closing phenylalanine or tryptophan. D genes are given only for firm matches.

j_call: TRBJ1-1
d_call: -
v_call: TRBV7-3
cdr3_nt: TGTGCCAGCAGCTCCCTGGCAAACACTGAAGCTTTCTTT
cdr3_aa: CASSSLANTEAFF

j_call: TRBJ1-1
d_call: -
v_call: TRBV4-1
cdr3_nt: TGCGCCAGCAGCATGCGACTCCAGAACACTGAAGCTTTCTTT
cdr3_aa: CASSMRLQNTEAFF

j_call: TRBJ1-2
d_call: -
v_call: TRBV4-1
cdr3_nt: TGCGCCAGCAGCCTTTCCCGTATGGACCATGGCTACACCTTC
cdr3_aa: CASSLSRMDHGYTF

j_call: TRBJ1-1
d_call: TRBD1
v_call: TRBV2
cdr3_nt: TGTGCCACCGTTCTGACAGGGGGCGGAGAGAACACTGAAGCTTTCTTT
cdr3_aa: CATVLTGGGENTEAFF

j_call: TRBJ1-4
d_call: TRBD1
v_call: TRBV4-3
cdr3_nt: TGCGCCAGCAGCCAAGATATTTGGATACAGGGGAATGAAAAACTGTTTTTT
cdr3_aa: CASSQDIWIQGNEKLFF

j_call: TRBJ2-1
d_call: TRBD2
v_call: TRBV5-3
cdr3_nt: TGTGCCAGAAGCAATTGCCGGGGGGAGAATGAGCAGTTCTTC
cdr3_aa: CARSNCRGENEQFF

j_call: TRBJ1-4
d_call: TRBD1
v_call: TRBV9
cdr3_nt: TGTGCCAGCAGCGCCCGGACAGGGGGAGGGGGCACTAATGAAAAACTGTTTTTT
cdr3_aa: CASSARTGGGGTNEKLFF

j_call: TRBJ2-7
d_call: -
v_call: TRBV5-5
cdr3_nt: TGTGCCAGCAGCTTATCGAGGACTATAAACTACGAGCAGTACTTC
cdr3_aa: CASSLSRTINYEQYF

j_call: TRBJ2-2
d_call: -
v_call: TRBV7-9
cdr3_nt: TGTGCCAGCAGCCCGAACACCGGGGAGCTGTTTTTT
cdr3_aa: CASSPNTGELFF

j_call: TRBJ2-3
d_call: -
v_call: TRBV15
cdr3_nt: TGTGCCACCAGCAGAGCGAGGCGACCCACAGATACGCAGTATTTT
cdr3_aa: CATSRARRPTDTQYF

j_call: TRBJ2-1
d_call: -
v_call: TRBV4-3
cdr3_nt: TGCGCCAGCAGCCAAGATTCTGGGACGGGGGCCTACAATGAGCAGTTCTTC
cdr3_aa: CASSQDSGTGAYNEQFF